The sequence of this T cell receptor (beta chain) was determined in a study of T cell repertoires in cytomegalovirus infection. TCRdb re-called the reads with MiXCR, one entry per CDR3 protein. Altogether some 500,000 distinct CDR3 sequences are present, roughly a third being singletons, with the ten largest covering about a sixth. As to this clonotype: Its antigen is currently unknown.

The receptor was isolated from a human donor in good health (CMV status not recorded). Some clones in this sample may be carry-over from other donors' samples. The source was cultured PBMCs, collected from culture after CMV antigen stimulation.

Written as DNA, the CDR3 is TGTGCCAGCAAAGCGGGCATGGGGACAGATACGCAGTATTTT. Protein: CASKAGMGTDTQYF. The chain carries TRBV7-6 and TRBJ2-3; D may be TRBD2 (6 bases). Trimming took 7 bases from V and 3 from J, leaving 14 bases between them. Germline assignment: CDR1 SGHVS and CDR2 FNYEAQ. This CDR3 contains 14 residues.